Each of the 9 T cell receptor beta chains below was sequenced from the same sample in a study of blood T cell repertoires in COVID-19. Produced via immunoSEQ multiplex PCR; TCRdb's table is partial and in-frame only. The data show 210,000 or so clones, under 90% seen once. The specimen sequenced was peripheral blood. The receptors shown here come from a man aged 35-49 years with acute or convalescent COVID-19.

The chain has TRBV7-2 and TRBJ2-3; 10 positions match TRBD2. CDR3 size: 16 residues. V dropped 2 bases and J dropped 6; count of bases not matched to a gene: 8. Germline values: CDR1 SGHTA, CDR2 FQGNSA. The DNA of the CDR3 is TGTGCCAGCAGCTTATCCGAGCGGGGGGGCAGGGATACGCAGTATTTT. The encoded protein is CASSLSERGGRDTQYF.

Here the CDR3 reads CAISESRTGVQNSPLHF. CDR3 bases: TGTGCCATCAGTGAGTCGAGAACAGGGGTGCAAAATTCACCCCTCCACTTT. The genes are TRBV10-3 and TRBJ1-6, with 7 bases lining up with TRBD1. The CDR3 has 17 amino acids. J gave up 7 bases and V 0 bases, and 9 bases lay outside the gene matches. Germline loops: CDR1 ENHRY, CDR2 SYGVKD.

This chain links TRBV25-1 with TRBJ2-1; 9 nucleotides match TRBD1. CDR1 and CDR2 (germline): MGHDK, SYGVNS. The V gene end was trimmed by 1 base and the J gene end by 8 bases; junction bases not matched to a gene: 9. There are 16 residues in the CDR3. CDR3 in amino acids: CASSESGTGYPDEQFF. In DNA form, the CDR3 reads TGTGCCAGCAGTGAATCCGGGACAGGGTATCCGGATGAGCAGTTCTTC.

The chain has TRBV7-2 and TRBJ1-1; D is unclear. This CDR3 comprises 14 residues. With 0 bases removed from V and 1 base from J, the gap between germline ends came to 6 bases. Germline V gene lookup returns CDR1 SGHTA and CDR2 FQGNSA. The CDR3 region is CASSLAWQNTEAFF. The CDR3 DNA is TGTGCCAGCAGCTTAGCGTGGCAGAACACTGAAGCTTTCTTT.

V gene TRBV21-1 combines with J gene TRBJ1-1; the table's D call, TRBD1, has no DNA check behind it. TRBV21-1 is termed a pseudogene. The CDR3 is 13 amino acids. The chain's CDR3 is CASSATGNTEAFF. The CDR3 DNA sequence: TGTGCCAGCAGCGCGACAGGGAACACTGAAGCTTTCTTT.

The CDR3 here is CASSLRGTGRGSEAFF. The DNA for the CDR3 is TGTGCCAGCAGCTTGAGGGGCACAGGGCGCGGCTCTGAAGCTTTCTTT. This chain links TRBV7-2 with TRBJ1-1; a weak D match, TRBD1 (6 bases). V gave up 3 bases and J gave up 6 bases, with 20 bases separating them. CDR3 size: 16 residues. The germline gives CDR1 SGHTA, CDR2 FQGNSA. Drawing the rest from reference TRBV7-2 and TRBJ1-1, the complete variable domain is GAGVSQSPSNKVTEKGKDVELRCDPISGHTALYWYRQSLGQGLEFLIYFQGNSAPDKSGLPSDRFSAERTGGSVSTLTIQRTQQEDSAVYLCASSLRGTGRGSEAFFGQGTRLTVV.

V usage is TRBV11-2 and J usage is TRBJ2-7; 9 nucleotides match TRBD1. Germline loops: CDR1 SGHAT, CDR2 FQNNGV. With 5 bases clipped from V and 4 bases from J, the junction kept 9 bases outside the gene matches. The CDR3 totals 15 residues. Here the CDR3 reads CASSRTLDRGYEQYF. CDR3 nucleotide sequence: TGTGCCAGCAGCCGGACCTTGGACAGGGGTTACGAGCAGTACTTC.

CDR3 region: CASSFTGPGGNTIYF. In nucleotides, the CDR3 is TGTGCCAGCAGTTTTACTGGCCCGGGGGGAAACACCATATATTTT. This chain links TRBV6-1 with TRBJ1-3; D remains ambiguous. The CDR3 runs 15 residues. Germline-derived CDR1 and CDR2 are MNHNS and SASEGT. V was shortened by 5 bases and J by 4 bases, with 15 bases between the two germline ends.

This chain uses TRBV6-5 with TRBJ1-1, with D possibly being TRBD1 (5 bases). The CDR3 consists of 13 residues. The germline V gene encodes CDR1 MNHEY and CDR2 SVGAGI. V dropped 7 bases and J dropped 3 bases, with 12 bases sitting between them. CDR3 sequence reads: CASTFDSYTEAFF. The CDR3 bases are TGTGCCAGCACTTTCGACAGTTACACTGAAGCTTTCTTT.